This T cell receptor (beta chain) was found in a study of shared clonotypes between healthy human individuals. The wider study: The plates for each donor numbered three CD4 naive, three CD4 memory, two CD8 naive and one CD8 memory.

The run depth of the assay was deep. Generated by immunoSEQ multiplex PCR, the TCRdb table keeps only in-frame clones and is missing some. The sample contains about 2.4 million clones, around nine tenths of which appear only once. A remark on this clone: The antigen is undetermined.

Study findings and constraints: Represented diversity, genetic and exposure-history alike, was limited by few donors.

CD4+ cells underwent separation, giving CD45RA+ naive and CD45RA-negative memory subsets. The germline V gene encodes CDR1 MNHNY and CDR2 SVGAGI (reference sequence). This CDR3 spans 16 amino acids. With V trimmed by 5 bases and J by 0 bases, 7 bases remained unmatched. What was sequenced was naive CD4+ T cells sorted from blood. The subset was: CD45RA+ positively selected. This sequence was found in a man between 18 and 35 years old in good health. J is TRBJ2-1 and V is TRBV6-6, with 7 bases fitting TRBD2. In DNA form, the CDR3 reads TGTGCCAGCAGTCCCGGAGCGGGAAGCTCCTACAATGAGCAGTTCTTC. This encodes CASSPGAGSSYNEQFF.